The clone carrying this TCR beta chain has just a few counts. With 3 bases removed from V and 7 bases from J, the gap between germline ends came to 15 bases. CDR1 and CDR2 from the germline V gene are ENHRY and SYGVKD. This CDR3 region has 14 residues. A single record per CDR3 protein comes from TCRdb applying MiXCR to the 5' RACE reads. The sample yields 300,000 to 400,000 distinct CDR3 sequences, 12% seen once. This sample is drawn from a study of identical twins. Another study also made use of these data, one on yellow fever vaccine responses in identical twins.

The rearrangement joins TRBV10-3 to TRBJ1-1; D is unclear. The specimen was CD8+ T cells sorted from blood. The sequence was obtained from a woman younger than 35 in good health. The CDR3 spells CAISDWGIVVEAFF. The CDR3 DNA follows: TGTGCCATCAGTGATTGGGGAATAGTGGTTGAAGCTTTCTTT.